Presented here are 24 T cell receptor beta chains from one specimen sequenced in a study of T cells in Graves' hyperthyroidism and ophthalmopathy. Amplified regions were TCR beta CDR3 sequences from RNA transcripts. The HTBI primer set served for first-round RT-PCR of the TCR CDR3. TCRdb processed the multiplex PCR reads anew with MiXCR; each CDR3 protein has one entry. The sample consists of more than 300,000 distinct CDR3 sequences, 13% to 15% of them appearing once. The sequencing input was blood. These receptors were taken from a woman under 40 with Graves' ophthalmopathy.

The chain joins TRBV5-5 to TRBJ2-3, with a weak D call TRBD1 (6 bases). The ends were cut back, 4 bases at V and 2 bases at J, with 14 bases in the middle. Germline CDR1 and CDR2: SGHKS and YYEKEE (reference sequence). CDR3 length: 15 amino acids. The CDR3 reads CASSLTGRNTDTQYF. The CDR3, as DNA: TGTGCCAGCAGCCTTACAGGGCGGAACACAGATACGCAGTATTTT.

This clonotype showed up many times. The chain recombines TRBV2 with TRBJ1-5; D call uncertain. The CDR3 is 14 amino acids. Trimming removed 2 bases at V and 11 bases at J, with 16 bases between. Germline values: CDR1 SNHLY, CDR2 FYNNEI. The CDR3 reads CASSEFAGWEAQHF. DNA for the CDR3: TGTGCCAGCAGTGAATTTGCGGGGTGGGAAGCCCAGCATTTT.

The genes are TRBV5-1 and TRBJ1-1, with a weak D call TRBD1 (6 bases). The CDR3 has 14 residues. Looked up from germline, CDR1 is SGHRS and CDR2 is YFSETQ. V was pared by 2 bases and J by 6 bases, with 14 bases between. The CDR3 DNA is TGCGCCAGCAGCTTTCTCCCAGGGGACGCTGAAGCTTTCTTT. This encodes CASSFLPGDAEAFF. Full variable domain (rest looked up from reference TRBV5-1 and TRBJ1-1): KAGVTQTPRYLIKTRGQQVTLSCSPISGHRSVSWYQQTPGQGLQFLFEYFSETQRNKGNFPGRFSGRQFSNSRSEMNVSTLELGDSALYLCASSFLPGDAEAFFGQGTRLTVV.

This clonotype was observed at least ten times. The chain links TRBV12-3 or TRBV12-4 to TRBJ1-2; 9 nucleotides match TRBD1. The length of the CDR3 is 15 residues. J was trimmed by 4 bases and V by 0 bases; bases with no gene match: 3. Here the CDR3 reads CASSLAGTGSYGYTF. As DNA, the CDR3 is TGTGCCAGCAGTTTAGCGGGGACAGGGAGCTATGGCTACACCTTC.

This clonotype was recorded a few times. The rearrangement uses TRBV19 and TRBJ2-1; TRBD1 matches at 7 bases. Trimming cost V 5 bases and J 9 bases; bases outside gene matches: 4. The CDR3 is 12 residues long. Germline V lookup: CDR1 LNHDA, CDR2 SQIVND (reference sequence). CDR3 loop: CASSHRGAEQFF. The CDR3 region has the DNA TGTGCCAGTAGTCACAGGGGCGCTGAGCAGTTCTTC.

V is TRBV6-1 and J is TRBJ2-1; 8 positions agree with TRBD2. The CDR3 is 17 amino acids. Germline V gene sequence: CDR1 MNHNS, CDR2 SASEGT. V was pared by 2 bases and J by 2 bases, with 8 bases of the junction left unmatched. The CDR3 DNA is TGTGCCAGCAGTGAACGCCCTAGCGGGCCTACCTACAATGAGCAGTTCTTC. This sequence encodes CASSERPSGPTYNEQFF.

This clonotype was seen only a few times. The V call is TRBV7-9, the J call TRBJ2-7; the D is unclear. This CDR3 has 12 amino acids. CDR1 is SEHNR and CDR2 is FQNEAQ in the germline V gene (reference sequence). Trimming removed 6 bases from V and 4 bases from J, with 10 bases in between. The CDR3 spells CASSHSGYEQYF. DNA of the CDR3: TGTGCCAGCAGTCATTCCGGATACGAGCAGTACTTC.

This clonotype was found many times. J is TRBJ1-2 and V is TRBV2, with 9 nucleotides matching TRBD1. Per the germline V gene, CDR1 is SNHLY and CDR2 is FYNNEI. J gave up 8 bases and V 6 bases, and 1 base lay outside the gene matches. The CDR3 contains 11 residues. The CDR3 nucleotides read TGTGCCAGCAGGGACAGGGGAGGCTACACCTTC. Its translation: CASRDRGGYTF.

CDR3 sequence reads: CASSVLVGYTQYF. In nucleotides, the CDR3 is TGTGCCAGCAGCGTACTCGTAGGGTATACGCAGTATTTT. This chain joins TRBV9 and TRBJ2-3; D is unresolved. The CDR3 contains 13 residues. V lost 1 base and J lost 7, with 10 bases in between. CDR1 SGDLS and CDR2 YYNGEE come from the germline V gene.

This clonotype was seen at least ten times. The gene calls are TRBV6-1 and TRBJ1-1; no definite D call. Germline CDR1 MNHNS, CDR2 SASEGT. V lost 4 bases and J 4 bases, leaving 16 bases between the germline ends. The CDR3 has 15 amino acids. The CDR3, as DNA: TGTGCCAGCAGTGCTCAACGGGCCTTGTTCACTGAAGCTTTCTTT. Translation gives CASSAQRALFTEAFF.

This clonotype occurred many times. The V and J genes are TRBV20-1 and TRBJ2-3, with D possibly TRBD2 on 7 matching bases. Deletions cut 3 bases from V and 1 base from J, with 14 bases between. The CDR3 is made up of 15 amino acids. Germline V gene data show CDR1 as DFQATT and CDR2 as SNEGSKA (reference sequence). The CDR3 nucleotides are TGCAGTGCTAGTCTTAGGGGGGGGGGCACAGATACGCAGTATTTT. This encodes CSASLRGGGTDTQYF.

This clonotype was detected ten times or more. CDR3 nucleotide sequence: TGTGCCAGCAGCGGAGACAGGGCTGCGAGAACTGAAGCTTTCTTT. Translating it yields CASSGDRAARTEAFF. The chain is built from TRBV5-8 and TRBJ1-1; 7 bases are a match to TRBD1. J was trimmed by 5 bases and V by 4 bases; bases with no gene match: 11. The V gene's germline CDR1 is SGHTS and CDR2 YDEGEE. The CDR3 contains 15 residues.

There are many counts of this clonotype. The CDR3 DNA reads TGCGCCAGCAGCCCCTGGACCGGACAGGGCTCCTATAATTCACCCCTCCACTTT. The encoded protein is CASSPWTGQGSYNSPLHF. The gene calls are TRBV5-1 and TRBJ1-6, with TRBD1 identical over 8 bases. Germline V CDR1 and CDR2: SGHRS, YFSETQ. The CDR3 length is 18 residues. V was pared by 4 bases and J by 0 bases, with 9 bases of the junction left unmatched.

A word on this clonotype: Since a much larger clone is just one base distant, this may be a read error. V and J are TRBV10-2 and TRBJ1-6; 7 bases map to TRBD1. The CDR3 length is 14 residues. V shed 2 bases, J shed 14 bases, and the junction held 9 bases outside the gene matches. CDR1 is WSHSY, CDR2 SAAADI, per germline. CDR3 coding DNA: TGCGCCAGCAGTGAGGGACAGGAGGCTCGGGCCCTCCACTTT. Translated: CASSEGQEARALHF.

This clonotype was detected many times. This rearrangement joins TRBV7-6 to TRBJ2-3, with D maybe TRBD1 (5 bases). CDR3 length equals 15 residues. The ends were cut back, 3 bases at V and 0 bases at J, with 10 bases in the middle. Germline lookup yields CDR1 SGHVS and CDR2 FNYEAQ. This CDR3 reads CASSFRQSSTDTQYF. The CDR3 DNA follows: TGTGCCAGCAGCTTTCGACAGTCTAGCACAGATACGCAGTATTTT.

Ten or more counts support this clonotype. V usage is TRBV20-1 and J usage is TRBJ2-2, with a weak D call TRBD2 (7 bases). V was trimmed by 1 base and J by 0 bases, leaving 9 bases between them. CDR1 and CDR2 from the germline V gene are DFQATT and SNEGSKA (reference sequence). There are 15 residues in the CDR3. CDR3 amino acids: CSARGGGPNTGELFF. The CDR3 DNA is TGCAGTGCTAGAGGGGGGGGGCCGAACACCGGGGAGCTGTTTTTT.

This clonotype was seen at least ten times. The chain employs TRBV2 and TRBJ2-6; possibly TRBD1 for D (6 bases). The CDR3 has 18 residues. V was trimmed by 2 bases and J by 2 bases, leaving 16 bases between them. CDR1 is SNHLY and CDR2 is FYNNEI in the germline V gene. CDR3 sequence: CASSENAAGVAGANVLTF. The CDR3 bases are TGTGCCAGCAGTGAAAACGCCGCAGGGGTAGCTGGGGCCAACGTCCTGACTTTC.

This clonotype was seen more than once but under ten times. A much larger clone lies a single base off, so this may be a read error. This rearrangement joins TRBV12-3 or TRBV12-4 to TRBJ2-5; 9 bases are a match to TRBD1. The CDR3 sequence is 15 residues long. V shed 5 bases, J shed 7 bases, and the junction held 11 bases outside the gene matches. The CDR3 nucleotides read TGTGCCAGCAGTACCTACAGGGGGCCAGGAGGGACCCAGTACTTC. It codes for CASSTYRGPGGTQYF.

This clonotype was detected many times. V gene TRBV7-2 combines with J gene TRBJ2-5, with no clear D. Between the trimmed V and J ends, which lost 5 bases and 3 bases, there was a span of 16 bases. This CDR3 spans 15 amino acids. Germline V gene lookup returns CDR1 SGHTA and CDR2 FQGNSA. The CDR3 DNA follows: TGTGCCAGCAGCGCACACCCCCGCGGAGAAGAGACCCAGTACTTC. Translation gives CASSAHPRGEETQYF.

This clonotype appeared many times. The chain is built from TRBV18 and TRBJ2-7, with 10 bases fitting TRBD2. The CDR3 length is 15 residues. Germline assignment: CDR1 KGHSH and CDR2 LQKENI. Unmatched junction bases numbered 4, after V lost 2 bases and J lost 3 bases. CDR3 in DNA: TGTGCCAGCTCACCATTTTCTAGCGGGGGCTACGAGCAGTACTTC. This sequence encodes CASSPFSSGGYEQYF.

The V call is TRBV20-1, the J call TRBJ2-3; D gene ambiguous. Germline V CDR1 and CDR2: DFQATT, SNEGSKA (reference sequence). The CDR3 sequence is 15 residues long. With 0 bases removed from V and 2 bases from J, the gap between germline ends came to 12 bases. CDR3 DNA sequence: TGCAGTGCTAGAGATCCGCGGAGTAACACAGATACGCAGTATTTT. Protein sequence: CSARDPRSNTDTQYF.

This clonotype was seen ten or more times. The CDR3 sequence: CATSSHEGETQYF. The CDR3 nucleotides are TGTGCCACCAGTAGTCACGAGGGGGAGACCCAGTACTTC. The V call is TRBV15, the J call TRBJ2-5, with D perhaps TRBD1 or TRBD2 (5 bases each). The CDR3 is 13 residues long. V lost 6 bases and J lost 5, with 13 bases in between. Germline V gives CDR1 LNHNV, CDR2 YYDKDF (reference sequence).

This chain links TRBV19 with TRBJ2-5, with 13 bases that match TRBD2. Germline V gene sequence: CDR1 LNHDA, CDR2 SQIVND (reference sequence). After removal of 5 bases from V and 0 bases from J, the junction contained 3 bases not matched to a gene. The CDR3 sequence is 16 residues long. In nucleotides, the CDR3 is TGTGCCAGTAGTTTTGGGACTAGCGGGGACCAAGAGACCCAGTACTTC. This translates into CASSFGTSGDQETQYF.

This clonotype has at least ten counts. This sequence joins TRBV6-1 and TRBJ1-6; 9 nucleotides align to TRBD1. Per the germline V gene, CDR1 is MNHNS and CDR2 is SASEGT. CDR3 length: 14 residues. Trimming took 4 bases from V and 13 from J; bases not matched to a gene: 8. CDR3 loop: CASSAGQGRDPLHF. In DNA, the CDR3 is TGTGCCAGCAGTGCTGGACAGGGGAGGGATCCCCTCCACTTT.